This entry concerns a single T cell receptor (beta chain). Its antigen is not identified. This sample is part of a study of beta chain features in type 1 diabetes. Looking at the study overall: Patients and healthy donors were similar in age, gender and cell yields. All samples together contributed 85 million to 120 million sorted cells for examination. Study findings and constraints: Lower insertion and higher deletion counts appeared at VDJ junctions in type 1 diabetes patients. All four CD4+ subsets from Type 1 diabetes patients carried moderately but significantly shorter TCRB CDR3s.

The study reverse transcribed the entire isolated RNA, so it sequenced expressed TCRB transcripts. TCRdb's copy holds only in-frame clones and misses some; the assay was immunoSEQ multiplex PCR. The table shows more than 250,000 clones, with over 11% occurring only once. Sequencing was done on a sample of naive CD4+ T cells from blood. This TCR came from a man younger than 40 with type 1 diabetes.

The CDR3 spells CASSGRTENTGELFF. CDR3 bases: TGTGCCAGCAGTGGTCGGACAGAGAACACCGGGGAGCTGTTTTTT. This chain connects TRBV6-6 to TRBJ2-2; tentatively, D is TRBD1 (6 bases). This CDR3 has 15 residues. Trimming removed 5 bases from V and 1 base from J, with 11 bases in between. Germline values: CDR1 MNHNY, CDR2 SVGAGI (reference sequence).